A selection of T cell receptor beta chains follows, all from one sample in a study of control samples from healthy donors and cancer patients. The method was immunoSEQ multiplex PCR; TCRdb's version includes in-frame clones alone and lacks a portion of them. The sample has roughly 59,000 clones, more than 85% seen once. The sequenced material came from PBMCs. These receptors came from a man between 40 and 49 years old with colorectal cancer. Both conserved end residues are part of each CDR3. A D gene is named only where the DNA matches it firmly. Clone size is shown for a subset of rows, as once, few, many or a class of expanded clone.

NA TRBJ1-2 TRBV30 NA CAWGGWPYGYTF TGTGCCTGGGGTGGGTGGCCCTATGGCTACACCTTC
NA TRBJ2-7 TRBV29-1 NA CSEPSGHGRGEQYF TGCAGCGAACCCTCGGGACACGGTAGGGGGGAGCAGTACTTC
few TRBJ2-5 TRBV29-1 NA CSGREMGAQYF TGCAGCGGCCGAGAAATGGGGGCCCAGTACTTC
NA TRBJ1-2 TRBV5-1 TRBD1 CASSFGTGGIYGYTF TGCGCCAGCAGCTTCGGGACAGGGGGCATCTATGGCTACACCTTC
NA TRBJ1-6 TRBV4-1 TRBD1 CASSPLSGQGNSPLHF TGCGCCAGCAGCCCACTGTCGGGACAGGGAAATTCACCCCTCCACTTT
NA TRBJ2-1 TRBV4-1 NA CASSPIETGTIHNEQFF TGCGCCAGCAGCCCAATCGAAACCGGGACAATACACAATGAGCAGTTCTTC
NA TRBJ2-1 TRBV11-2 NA CASSLELSVGGHEQFF TGTGCCAGCAGCTTAGAGCTATCGGTTGGGGGGCATGAGCAGTTCTTC
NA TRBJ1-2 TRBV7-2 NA CASSLQGTDYGYTF TGTGCCAGCAGCTTACAGGGAACGGACTATGGCTACACCTTC
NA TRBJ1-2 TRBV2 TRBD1 CASSGNDRGGYTF TGTGCCAGCAGTGGAAATGACAGGGGAGGCTACACCTTC
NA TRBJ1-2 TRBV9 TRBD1 CASSADPGGGGYTF TGTGCCAGCAGCGCAGACCCAGGGGGGGGAGGCTACACCTTC
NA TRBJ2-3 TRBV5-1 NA CASRRSGGATDTQYF TGCGCCAGCCGTAGATCGGGTGGGGCAACAGATACGCAGTATTTT
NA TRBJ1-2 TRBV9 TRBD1 CASSDSQQGAPYGYTF TGTGCCAGCAGCGACAGCCAACAGGGGGCTCCCTATGGCTACACCTTC
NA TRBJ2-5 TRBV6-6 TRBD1 CASTTGQGGGQETQYF TGTGCCAGCACCACGGGACAGGGTGGAGGGCAAGAGACCCAGTACTTC
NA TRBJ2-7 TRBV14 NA CASSQKREQYF TGTGCCAGCAGCCAGAAAAGGGAGCAGTACTTC
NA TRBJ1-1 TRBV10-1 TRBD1 CASSEKGQGSTEAFF TGCGCCAGCAGTGAAAAAGGACAGGGGTCCACTGAAGCTTTCTTT
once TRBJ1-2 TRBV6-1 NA CASSESSRIGVYGYTF TGTGCCAGCAGTGAATCGAGCCGAATCGGTGTCTATGGCTACACCTTC
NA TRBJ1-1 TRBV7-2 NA CASSLARGVEAFF TGTGCCAGCAGCTTAGCCCGTGGGGTGGAGGCTTTCTTT
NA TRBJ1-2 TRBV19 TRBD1 CASRDPGQGVGYTF TGTGCCAGTAGAGACCCGGGACAGGGGGTTGGCTACACCTTC
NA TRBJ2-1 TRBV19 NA CASRLTASSYNEQFF TGTGCCAGTAGACTGACCGCAAGCTCCTACAATGAGCAGTTCTTC
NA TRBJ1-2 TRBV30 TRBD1 CAWGQGARGYTF TGTGCCTGGGGACAGGGGGCTCGCGGCTACACCTTC